The present entry profiles one TCR beta chain with its context. Its antigen is undetermined. J lost 5 bases, V lost 0 bases, and 7 bases had no gene match. This CDR3 is built from 15 residues. CDR1 and CDR2 from the germline V gene are SGHNT and YYREEE (reference sequence). The sample comes from a study of T cell repertoires in cytomegalovirus infection. TCRdb itself ran the reads through MiXCR, one entry per CDR3 protein. Counted here are fewer than 1,000,000 distinct CDR3 sequences, 30% to 40% occurring once; the ten biggest clones make up about an eighth. This TCR was recovered from a human donor in good health (CMV status not recorded). Some clones in this sample may be carry-over from other donors' samples. The specimen was cultured CD8+ T cells from PBMCs, collected from culture after CMV antigen stimulation. The chain uses TRBV5-4 and TRBJ2-7, with TRBD1 matching over 8 bases. In DNA form, the CDR3 reads TGTGCCAGCAGCTTGGTCCCGGGACAGGTGCACGAGCAGTACGTC. Amino acid sequence: CASSLVPGQVHEQYV.